The T cell receptor (beta chain) described here comes from a study of glioma-infiltrating T cells. Study-wide context: Low-grade gliomas were grade II; glioblastomas were grade IV at initial diagnosis. Target coverage was about 4.5- to 10-fold for about 1 million blood T cells.

TCR alpha and beta CDR3 regions were amplified from RNA using iRepertoire nested multiplex PCR. TCRdb reprocessed the multiplex PCR reads via MiXCR and lists one record per CDR3 protein. The sample lists 400,000 or so distinct CDR3 sequences; approximately 42% were seen once. Material for sequencing was glioma tissue, nonneoplastic brain tissue, or PBMCs (not recorded which). This receptor was identified in a human donor with low-grade glioma or glioblastoma, undergoing nonglioma brain surgery, or in good health (not recorded which).

CDR3 nucleotides: TGCAGTGCTAGAGGGGGGGCAGGCCCGAAGTGGGAGACCCAGTACTTC. Protein sequence: CSARGGAGPKWETQYF. The chain has TRBV20-1 and TRBJ2-5; D could derive from TRBD1 or TRBD2 (6 bases each). CDR3 length: 16 amino acids. The V and J ends lost 1 base and 5 bases respectively, with 20 bases between them. The germline gives CDR1 DFQATT, CDR2 SNEGSKA (reference sequence).